What follows is one TCR beta chain and its context. The assay was immunoSEQ multiplex PCR, and TCRdb's table has in-frame clones only and misses some. The data show about 80,000 clones, less than 95% seen once. Germline CDR1 is SNHLY and CDR2 is FYNNEI. V shed 9 bases and J shed 3 bases, with 9 bases lying between them. The CDR3 has 11 amino acids. This entry belongs to a study of technical replicates of blood from a handful of donors. Material: T cells isolated from PBMCs. The chain joins TRBV2 to TRBJ2-7; D gene unclear. This receptor was taken from a human donor in good health. CDR3 in DNA: TGTGCCAGGCGTCTAAGCTACGAGCAGTACTTC. It encodes CARRLSYEQYF.